This note documents a single TCR beta chain sequence. The record originates from a study of blood T cell repertoires in COVID-19. Clones were read by immunoSEQ multiplex PCR, and TCRdb kept only the in-frame ones, dropping some. The table has 370,000 or so clones, more than 70% seen once. Cohort 3 recovered donors had two negative PCRs, clearance, or symptom resolution. This CDR3 has 13 amino acids. The germline V gene has CDR1 SNHLY and CDR2 FYNNEI. V lost 8 bases and J lost 4, with 14 bases in between. Sample: PBMCs or T cells enriched from blood (not recorded which). The chain has TRBV2 and TRBJ1-2, with a tentative D call TRBD1 (6 bases). The sequence was collected from a man aged 30 to 45 who had recovered from COVID-19. The CDR3 protein is CASLPDSVYGYTF. As DNA, the CDR3 is TGTGCCAGCCTACCGGACAGCGTCTATGGCTACACCTTC. Together with reference TRBV2 and TRBJ1-2, the CDR3 gives the full variable domain: EPEVTQTPSHQVTQMGQEVILRCVPISNHLYFYWYRQILGQKVEFLVSFYNNEISEKSEIFDDQFSVERPDGSNFTLKIRSTKLEDSAMYFCASLPDSVYGYTFGSGTRLTVV.